This T cell receptor (beta chain) derives from a study of T cell clones after liver transplantation. V lost 1 base and J lost 2, with 14 bases in between. CDR1 and CDR2 (germline): MDHEN, SYDVKM. The CDR3 consists of 16 residues. Profiled with immunoSEQ multiplex PCR; TCRdb holds only in-frame clones, not every one. The profile shows roughly 72,000 clones, 84% of them singletons. The source was CD4+ T cells from blood, collected around 50 months after liver transplant. The chain combines TRBV28 with TRBJ1-2; D gene ambiguous. This receptor was taken from a human patient who received a liver transplant. The graft donor may be the source of some T cells. The CDR3: CASSLYPVRTNYGYTF. DNA for the CDR3: TGTGCCAGCAGTTTATACCCCGTCCGTACAAACTATGGCTACACCTTC.